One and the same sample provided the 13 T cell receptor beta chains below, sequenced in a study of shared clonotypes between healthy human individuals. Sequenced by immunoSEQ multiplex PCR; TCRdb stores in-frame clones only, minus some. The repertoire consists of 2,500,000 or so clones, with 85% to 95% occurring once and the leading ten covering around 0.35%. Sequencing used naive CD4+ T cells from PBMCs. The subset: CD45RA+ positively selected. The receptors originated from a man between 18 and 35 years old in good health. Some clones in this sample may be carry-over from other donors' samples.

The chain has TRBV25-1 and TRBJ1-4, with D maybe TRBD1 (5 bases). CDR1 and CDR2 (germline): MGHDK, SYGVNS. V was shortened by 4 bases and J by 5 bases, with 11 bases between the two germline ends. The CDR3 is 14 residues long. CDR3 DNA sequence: TGTGCCAGCAGTGCGAGGGGAGTGAATGAAAAACTGTTTTTT. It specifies CASSARGVNEKLFF.

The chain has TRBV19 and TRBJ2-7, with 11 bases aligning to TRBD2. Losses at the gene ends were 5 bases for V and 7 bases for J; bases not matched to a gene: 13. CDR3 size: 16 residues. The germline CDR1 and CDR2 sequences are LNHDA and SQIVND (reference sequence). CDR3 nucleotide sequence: TGTGCCAGTAGTTCCCGGAGACTAGCGGGAACGGGTGAGCAGTACTTC. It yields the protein CASSSRRLAGTGEQYF.

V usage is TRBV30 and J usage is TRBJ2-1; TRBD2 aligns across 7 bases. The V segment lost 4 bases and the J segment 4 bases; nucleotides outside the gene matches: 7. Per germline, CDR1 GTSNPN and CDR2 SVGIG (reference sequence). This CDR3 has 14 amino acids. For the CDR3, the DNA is TGTGCCTGGACCCCGGGGGGTGGGTACAATGAGCAGTTCTTC. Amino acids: CAWTPGGGYNEQFF.

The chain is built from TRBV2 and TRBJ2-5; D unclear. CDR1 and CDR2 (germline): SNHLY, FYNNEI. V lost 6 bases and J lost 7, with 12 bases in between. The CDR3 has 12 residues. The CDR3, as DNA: TGTGCCAGCAGGGCCTTCATGGGGACCCAGTACTTC. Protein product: CASRAFMGTQYF.

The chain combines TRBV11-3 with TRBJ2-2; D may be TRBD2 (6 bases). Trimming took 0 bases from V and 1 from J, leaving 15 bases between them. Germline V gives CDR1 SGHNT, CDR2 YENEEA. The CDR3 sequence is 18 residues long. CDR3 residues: CASSLDVIGRENTGELFF. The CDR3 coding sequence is TGTGCCAGCAGCTTAGATGTTATCGGGCGGGAGAACACCGGGGAGCTGTTTTTT.

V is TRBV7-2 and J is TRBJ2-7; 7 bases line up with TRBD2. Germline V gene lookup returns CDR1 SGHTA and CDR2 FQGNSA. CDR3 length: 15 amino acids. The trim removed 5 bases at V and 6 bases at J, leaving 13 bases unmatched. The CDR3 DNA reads TGTGCCAGCAGCCCCCTGGCGGGACTACCTTCCGAGCAGTACTTC. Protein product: CASSPLAGLPSEQYF.

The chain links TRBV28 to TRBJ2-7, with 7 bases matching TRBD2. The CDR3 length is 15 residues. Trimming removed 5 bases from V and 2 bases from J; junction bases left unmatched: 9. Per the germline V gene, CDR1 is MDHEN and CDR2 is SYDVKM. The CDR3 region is CASSPLGSGAYEQYF. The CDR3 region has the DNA TGTGCCAGCAGTCCCTTGGGGAGCGGGGCCTACGAGCAGTACTTC. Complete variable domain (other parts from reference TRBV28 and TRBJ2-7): DVKVTQSSRYLVKRTGEKVFLECVQDMDHENMFWYRQDPGLGLRLIYFSYDVKMKEKGDIPEGYSVSREKKERFSLILESASTNQTSMYLCASSPLGSGAYEQYFGPGTRLTVT.

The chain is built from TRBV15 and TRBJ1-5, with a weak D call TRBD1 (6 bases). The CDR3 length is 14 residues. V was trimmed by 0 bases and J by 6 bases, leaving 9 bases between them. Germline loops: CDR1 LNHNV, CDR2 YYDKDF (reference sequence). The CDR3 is CATSRDSGAQPQHF. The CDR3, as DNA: TGTGCCACCAGCAGAGATTCAGGGGCTCAGCCCCAGCATTTT.

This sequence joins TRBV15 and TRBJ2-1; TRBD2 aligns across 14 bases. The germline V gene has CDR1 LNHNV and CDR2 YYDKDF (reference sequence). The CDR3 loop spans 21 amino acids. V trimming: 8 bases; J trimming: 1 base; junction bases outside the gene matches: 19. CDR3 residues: CATFPELGLAGEHRSYNEQFF. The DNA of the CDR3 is TGTGCCACCTTCCCTGAACTGGGACTAGCGGGAGAGCACCGATCCTACAATGAGCAGTTCTTC. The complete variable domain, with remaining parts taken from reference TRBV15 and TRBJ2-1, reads DAMVIQNPRYQVTQFGKPVTLSCSQTLNHNVMYWYQQKSSQAPKLLFHYYDKDFNNEADTPDNFQSRRPNTSFCFLDIRSPGLGDTAMYLCATFPELGLAGEHRSYNEQFFGPGTRLTVL.

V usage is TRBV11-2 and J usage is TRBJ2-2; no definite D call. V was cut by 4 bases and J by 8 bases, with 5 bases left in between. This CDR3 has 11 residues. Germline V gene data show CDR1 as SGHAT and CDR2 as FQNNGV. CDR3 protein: CASSSRGELFF. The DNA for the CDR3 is TGTGCCAGCAGCTCGAGGGGGGAGCTGTTTTTT.

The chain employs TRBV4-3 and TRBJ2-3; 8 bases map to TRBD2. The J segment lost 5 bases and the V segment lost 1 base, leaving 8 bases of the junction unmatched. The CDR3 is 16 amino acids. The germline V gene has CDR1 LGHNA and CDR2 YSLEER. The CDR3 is CASSQVGSGRVDTQYF. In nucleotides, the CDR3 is TGCGCCAGCAGCCAAGTCGGTTCCGGGAGGGTAGATACGCAGTATTTT.

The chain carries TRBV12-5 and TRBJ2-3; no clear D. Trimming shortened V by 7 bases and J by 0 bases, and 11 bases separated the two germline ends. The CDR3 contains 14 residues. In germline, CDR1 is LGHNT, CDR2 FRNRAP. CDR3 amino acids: CASAPPASTDTQYF. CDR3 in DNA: TGTGCTAGTGCCCCGCCAGCCAGCACAGATACGCAGTATTTT.

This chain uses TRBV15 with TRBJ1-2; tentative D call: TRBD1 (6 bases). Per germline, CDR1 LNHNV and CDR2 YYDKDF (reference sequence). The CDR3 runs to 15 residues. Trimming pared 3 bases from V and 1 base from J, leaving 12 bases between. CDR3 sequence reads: CATSSTLQGNYGYTF. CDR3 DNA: TGTGCCACCAGCAGCACCTTACAGGGTAACTATGGCTACACCTTC.